This T cell receptor (beta chain) was obtained from a study of T cell responses to AZD1222 COVID-19 vaccine. Only in-frame clones appear in the TCRdb table, and some are missing; sequencing was by immunoSEQ multiplex PCR. The repertoire holds approximately 100,000 clones, with around 87% as singletons. This receptor was taken from an adult who received the AZD1222 COVID-19 vaccine. Source: peripheral blood, taken 28 days after the second AZD1222 dose.

The CDR3 DNA is TGTGCCAGCAGCCAGTCCCAGGGCCCCTACGAGCAGTACTTC. Translated: CASSQSQGPYEQYF. The V call is TRBV3-1 (or the pseudogene TRBV3-2), the J call TRBJ2-7; weak D call: TRBD1 (5 bases). This CDR3 has 14 amino acids. The V end was cut by 3 bases, the J end by 2 bases, with 11 bases between. Looked up from germline, CDR1 is LGHDT and CDR2 is YNNKEL (reference sequence).